The 10 T cell receptor beta chains below come from one sample, sequenced in a study of memory CD4+ T cells and cytomegalovirus serostatus. Assay used: immunoSEQ multiplex PCR; TCRdb lists only in-frame clones, some missing. This table holds about 48,000 clones, just under 80% found once. The sort gate was single viable CD3+CD4+CD8-CD45RO+ cells for memory CD4+ T cells. What was sequenced was memory CD4+ T cells from blood. Receptor source: an adult in good health and CMV-seronegative.

The genes are TRBV18 and TRBJ2-7; perhaps TRBD2 as D (6 bases). The germline V and J ends were trimmed by 3 bases and 10 bases, with 13 bases remaining between them. Germline-derived CDR1 and CDR2 are KGHSH and LQKENI. The CDR3 runs to 12 residues. The CDR3 DNA sequence: TGTGCCAGCTCACCGGAGGGTCAAAGACAGTACTTC. It specifies CASSPEGQRQYF.

This chain links TRBV5-4 with TRBJ1-4; 9 bases are a match to TRBD1. CDR1 is SGHNT and CDR2 is YYREEE in the germline V gene (reference sequence). This CDR3 has 15 amino acids. The J segment lost 7 bases and the V segment lost 0 bases, leaving 4 bases of the junction unmatched. CDR3 in DNA: TGTGCCAGCAGCTTGGCCGGGACAGGGTCTGAAAAACTGTTTTTT. Protein sequence: CASSLAGTGSEKLFF. The variable domain in full, completed from reference TRBV5-4 and TRBJ1-4, reads ETGVTQSPTHLIKTRGQQVTLRCSSQSGHNTVSWYQQALGQGPQFIFQYYREEENGRGNFPPRFSGLQFPNYSSELNVNALELDDSALYLCASSLAGTGSEKLFFGSGTQLSVL.

V and J are TRBV7-2 and TRBJ1-2, with D hard to call. From germline, CDR1 is SGHTA and CDR2 FQGNSA. Trimming took 5 bases from V and 4 from J, leaving 20 bases between them. This CDR3 is 16 amino acids long. CDR3 residues: CASSPSVGYGPYGYTF. The CDR3 nucleotides are TGTGCCAGCAGCCCTTCGGTGGGTTATGGTCCCTATGGCTACACCTTC.

The J gene is TRBJ1-3, the V gene TRBV6-1; D perhaps matches TRBD1 (5 bases). CDR1 and CDR2 from the germline V gene are MNHNS and SASEGT. The CDR3 consists of 12 residues. The germline V and J ends were trimmed by 10 bases and 7 bases, with 14 bases remaining between them. The CDR3 DNA reads as TGTGCCATTAGGGACGTGCCGAACACCATATATTTT. It translates to CAIRDVPNTIYF.

The chain links TRBV27 to TRBJ1-3; no clear D. Between the trimmed V and J ends, which lost 6 bases and 3 bases, there was a span of 12 bases. CDR3 length: 14 amino acids. Per germline, CDR1 MNHEY and CDR2 SMNVEV (reference sequence). DNA for the CDR3: TGTGCCAGCAGAGGGCTCGGGGTTGGAAACACCATATATTTT. Amino acid sequence: CASRGLGVGNTIYF.

The gene calls are TRBV11-2 and TRBJ2-5; 8 nucleotides agree with TRBD2. From germline, CDR1 is SGHAT and CDR2 FQNNGV. Trimming cost V 6 bases and J 1 base; bases outside gene matches: 7. The CDR3 is 15 residues long. The CDR3 nucleotides read TGTGCCAGCAGTTGGCTAGCGGGTTTCCAAGAGACCCAGTACTTC. This sequence encodes CASSWLAGFQETQYF.

The chain combines TRBV2 with TRBJ1-1; D possibly corresponds to TRBD1 (6 bases). This CDR3 is built from 13 residues. Looked up from germline, CDR1 is SNHLY and CDR2 is FYNNEI. V dropped 4 bases and J dropped 2 bases, with 8 bases sitting between them. CDR3: CASSGQVNTEAFF. The CDR3 DNA sequence: TGTGCCAGCAGTGGACAGGTAAACACTGAAGCTTTCTTT. The complete variable domain, with remaining parts taken from reference TRBV2 and TRBJ1-1, reads EPEVTQTPSHQVTQMGQEVILRCVPISNHLYFYWYRQILGQKVEFLVSFYNNEISEKSEIFDDQFSVERPDGSNFTLKIRSTKLEDSAMYFCASSGQVNTEAFFGQGTRLTVV.

The chain employs TRBV6-6 and TRBJ2-1; TRBD1 or TRBD2 may be the D gene (5 bases each). V was pared by 2 bases and J by 6 bases, with 14 bases between. There are 15 residues in the CDR3. Per the germline V gene, CDR1 is MNHNY and CDR2 is SVGAGI (reference sequence). The CDR3 is CASSYPRGEGNEQFF. Here the CDR3 DNA reads TGTGCCAGCAGTTACCCTAGAGGGGAAGGCAATGAGCAGTTCTTC.

This clone appeared a single time. V is TRBV6-5 and J is TRBJ1-2; D is perhaps TRBD1 (5 bases). Between the trimmed V and J ends, which lost 7 bases and 8 bases, there was a span of 11 bases. Germline CDR1 MNHEY, CDR2 SVGAGI. This CDR3 region has 11 residues. This CDR3 reads CASTAGAGYTF. The CDR3 nucleotides read TGTGCCAGCACCGCCGGGGCGGGCTACACCTTC.

This clone has only one observation. Different DNA sequences within this sample yield the same CDR3. The chain carries TRBV5-1 and TRBJ1-3; TRBD1 matches 7 bases. CDR1 and CDR2 (germline): SGHRS, YFSETQ. With 6 bases clipped from V and 0 bases from J, the junction kept 3 bases outside the gene matches. The CDR3 sequence is 14 residues long. CDR3 sequence: CASTGGASGNTIYF. CDR3 sequence (DNA): TGCGCCAGCACAGGGGGTGCCTCTGGAAACACCATATATTTT.